Presented here are 2 T cell receptor beta chains from one specimen sequenced in a study of blood T cell repertoires in COVID-19. The assay was immunoSEQ multiplex PCR, and TCRdb's table has in-frame clones only and misses some. The sample holds 280,000 or so clones; under 90% are singletons and the top ten take 8% to 9.5%. Sequencing was done on a sample of peripheral blood. Receptor source: a woman aged 50 to 60 who had recovered from COVID-19.

This clone has only a few counts. The rearrangement uses TRBV7-9 and TRBJ1-1, with D perhaps TRBD1 (5 bases). V shed 5 bases and J shed 1 base, with 11 bases lying between them. The V gene's germline CDR1 is SEHNR and CDR2 FQNEAQ (reference sequence). The CDR3 covers 14 residues. The CDR3 nucleotides are TGTGCCAGCAGCGCCCGAACAGGGAACACTGAAGCTTTCTTT. Its protein product is CASSARTGNTEAFF.

This clone was recorded a few times. The genes are TRBV30 and TRBJ2-5; 8 bases are shared with TRBD2. The V gene end was trimmed by 2 bases and the J gene end by 3 bases; junction bases not matched to a gene: 5. This CDR3 is 14 amino acids long. CDR1 and CDR2 (germline): GTSNPN, SVGIG (reference sequence). This CDR3 is CAWSPGGAKETQYF. The DNA for the CDR3 is TGTGCCTGGAGTCCCGGGGGGGCCAAAGAGACCCAGTACTTC.